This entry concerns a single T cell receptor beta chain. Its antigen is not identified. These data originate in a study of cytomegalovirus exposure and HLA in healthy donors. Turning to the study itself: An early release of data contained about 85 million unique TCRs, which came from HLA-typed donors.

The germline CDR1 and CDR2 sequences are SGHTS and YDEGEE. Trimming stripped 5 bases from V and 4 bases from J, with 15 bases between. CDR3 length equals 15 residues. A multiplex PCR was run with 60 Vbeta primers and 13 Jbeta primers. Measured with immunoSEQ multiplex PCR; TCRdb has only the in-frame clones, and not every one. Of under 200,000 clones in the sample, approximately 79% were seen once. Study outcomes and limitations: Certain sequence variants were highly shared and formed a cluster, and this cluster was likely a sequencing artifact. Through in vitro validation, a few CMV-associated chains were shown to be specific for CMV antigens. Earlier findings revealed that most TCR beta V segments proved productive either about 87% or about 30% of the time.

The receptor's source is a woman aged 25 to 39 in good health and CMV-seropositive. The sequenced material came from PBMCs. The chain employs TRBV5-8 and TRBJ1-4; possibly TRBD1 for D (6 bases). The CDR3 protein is CASRTSGQYNEKLFF. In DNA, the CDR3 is TGTGCCAGCAGAACCTCAGGACAGTATAATGAAAAACTGTTTTTT.